Listed below are T cell receptor beta chains from one sample, sequenced in a study of cytomegalovirus exposure and HLA in healthy donors. The assay was immunoSEQ multiplex PCR, and TCRdb's table has in-frame clones only and misses some. The sample records some 130,000 clones, around 75% being singletons. Source material: PBMCs. These receptors were collected from a man aged 25 to 40 in good health and CMV-seronegative. The CDR3 runs from the conserved cysteine through the conserved F or W. The D gene is left open where the match is weak. Not every row has a clone size; where given, it reads once, few, many or a size class.

abundance: once
j_gene: TRBJ2-7
v_gene: TRBV28
d_gene: .
CDR3nt: TGTGCCAGCAGTTGGCCAGCGTTCGGTTACGAGCAGTACTTC
CDR3aa: CASSWPAFGYEQYF

abundance: .
j_gene: TRBJ2-7
v_gene: TRBV7-9
d_gene: .
CDR3nt: TGTGCCAGCAGCTCGGGAGGTGGGGGCAAGGACGAGCAGTACTTC
CDR3aa: CASSSGGGGKDEQYF

abundance: once
j_gene: TRBJ2-7
v_gene: TRBV19
d_gene: TRBD1
CDR3nt: TGTGCCAGTTTACCGGGACAGGGATCCTCCGAGCAGTACTTC
CDR3aa: CASLPGQGSSEQYF

abundance: .
j_gene: TRBJ2-1
v_gene: TRBV6-6
d_gene: .
CDR3nt: TGTGCCAGCAGTTACTCGGGCCCGAAAAACAATGAGCAGTTCTTC
CDR3aa: CASSYSGPKNNEQFF

abundance: .
j_gene: TRBJ1-2
v_gene: TRBV13
d_gene: .
CDR3nt: TGTCCCAGCAGCTTAGGCCGAAGTTCGGGGGATGGCTACACCTTC
CDR3aa: CPSSLGRSSGDGYTF

abundance: .
j_gene: TRBJ1-1
v_gene: TRBV7-9
d_gene: .
CDR3nt: TGTGCCAGCAGCTTAGTGGGGGAGGACACTGAAGCTTTCTTT
CDR3aa: CASSLVGEDTEAFF

abundance: few
j_gene: TRBJ1-1
v_gene: TRBV30
d_gene: TRBD1
CDR3nt: TGTGCCTGGATTCGGACAGGGACTGAAGCTTTCTTT
CDR3aa: CAWIRTGTEAFF

abundance: .
j_gene: TRBJ2-7
v_gene: TRBV6-6
d_gene: .
CDR3nt: TGTGCCAGCAGGCCTTCAGGGTTTCACGAGCAGTACTTC
CDR3aa: CASRPSGFHEQYF

abundance: .
j_gene: TRBJ1-1
v_gene: TRBV7-2
d_gene: TRBD1
CDR3nt: TGTGCCAGCAGCTTAGGACAGGGTGGTGAAGCTTTCTTT
CDR3aa: CASSLGQGGEAFF

abundance: few
j_gene: TRBJ1-2
v_gene: TRBV25-1
d_gene: .
CDR3nt: TGTGCCAGCAGTGAAAGTAGTTATGGCTACACCTTC
CDR3aa: CASSESSYGYTF

abundance: .
j_gene: TRBJ1-1
v_gene: TRBV27
d_gene: TRBD1
CDR3nt: TGTGCCAGCAGTTTCACAACAGGGGGCTCGTCTACTTTCTTT
CDR3aa: CASSFTTGGSSTFF

abundance: few
j_gene: TRBJ2-7
v_gene: TRBV18
d_gene: .
CDR3nt: TGTGCCAGCTCAATCCAATTTCTAGTCAGCTCCTACGAGCAGTACTTC
CDR3aa: CASSIQFLVSSYEQYF

abundance: .
j_gene: TRBJ2-2
v_gene: TRBV27
d_gene: .
CDR3nt: TGTGCCAGCAGTTTCTCTAGCCGCACCGGGGAGCTGTTTTTT
CDR3aa: CASSFSSRTGELFF

abundance: .
j_gene: TRBJ1-5
v_gene: TRBV9
d_gene: TRBD1
CDR3nt: TGTGCCAGCAGCGTAGGGACAGGGGGCAATCAGCCCCAGCATTTT
CDR3aa: CASSVGTGGNQPQHF

abundance: .
j_gene: TRBJ2-2
v_gene: TRBV7-6
d_gene: .
CDR3nt: TGTGCCAGCAGCTTAGGCAGGAACACCGGGGAGCTGTTTTTT
CDR3aa: CASSLGRNTGELFF

abundance: .
j_gene: TRBJ1-2
v_gene: TRBV4-1
d_gene: .
CDR3nt: TGCGCCAGCAGCCAAAATGGGCTAATAAATTTAGTGGGCTACACCTTC
CDR3aa: CASSQNGLINLVGYTF

abundance: .
j_gene: TRBJ2-7
v_gene: TRBV27
d_gene: TRBD1
CDR3nt: TGTGCCAGCAGTTTAGGCGCAGGGGGCTACGAGCAGTACTTC
CDR3aa: CASSLGAGGYEQYF

abundance: .
j_gene: TRBJ2-5
v_gene: TRBV29-1
d_gene: .
CDR3nt: TGCAGCGTTGAGAGGGATACCCCCCAAGAGACCCAGTACTTC
CDR3aa: CSVERDTPQETQYF

abundance: few
j_gene: TRBJ1-1
v_gene: TRBV2
d_gene: .
CDR3nt: TGTGCCAGCAAGGGGGAATCAACTGAAGCTTTCTTT
CDR3aa: CASKGESTEAFF

abundance: few
j_gene: TRBJ2-1
v_gene: TRBV5-1
d_gene: TRBD1
CDR3nt: TGCGCCAGCAGCTTCCTAACACAGGGGGCGAGCTATGAGCAGTTCTTC
CDR3aa: CASSFLTQGASYEQFF

abundance: once
j_gene: TRBJ2-7
v_gene: TRBV10-2
d_gene: TRBD2
CDR3nt: TGCGCCAGCAGTCCTTCTAGCGGGAGTAGATACGAGCAGTACTTC
CDR3aa: CASSPSSGSRYEQYF

abundance: few
j_gene: TRBJ2-5
v_gene: TRBV7-2
d_gene: .
CDR3nt: TGTGCCAGCAGCCCACACAGGGAAGAGACCCAGTACTTC
CDR3aa: CASSPHREETQYF

abundance: .
j_gene: TRBJ2-7
v_gene: TRBV6-4
d_gene: .
CDR3nt: TGTGCCAGCAGTGACTTCGACCGTGGGGGGAACGAGCAGTACTTC
CDR3aa: CASSDFDRGGNEQYF

abundance: .
j_gene: TRBJ2-3
v_gene: TRBV9
d_gene: .
CDR3nt: TGTGCCAGCAGCCGGTCCCGTTACACAGATACGCAGTATTTT
CDR3aa: CASSRSRYTDTQYF

abundance: .
j_gene: TRBJ1-1
v_gene: TRBV6-5
d_gene: TRBD1
CDR3nt: TGTGCCAGCAGTTACCCACCGACAGGGTCGGGTACTGAAGCTTTCTTT
CDR3aa: CASSYPPTGSGTEAFF

abundance: few
j_gene: TRBJ2-7
v_gene: TRBV2
d_gene: .
CDR3nt: TGTGCCAGCAGCCCGGTCTCCTACGAGCAGTACTTC
CDR3aa: CASSPVSYEQYF

abundance: few
j_gene: TRBJ2-1
v_gene: TRBV19
d_gene: .
CDR3nt: TGTGCCAGTAGTAGATACCCGGGCTACAATGAGCAGTTCTTC
CDR3aa: CASSRYPGYNEQFF

abundance: once
j_gene: TRBJ1-1
v_gene: TRBV6-5
d_gene: TRBD1
CDR3nt: TGTGCCAGCAGTTACTCCGGACAGGGGATGACTGAAGCTTTCTTT
CDR3aa: CASSYSGQGMTEAFF

abundance: .
j_gene: TRBJ1-1
v_gene: TRBV15
d_gene: TRBD1
CDR3nt: TGTGCCACCAGCAGAACAGGGGGACGGGCTGAAGCTTTCTTT
CDR3aa: CATSRTGGRAEAFF

abundance: .
j_gene: TRBJ1-1
v_gene: TRBV6-1
d_gene: .
CDR3nt: TGTGCCAGCAAGTTAGGACGGACAGAAGCTTTCTTT
CDR3aa: CASKLGRTEAFF

abundance: .
j_gene: TRBJ2-3
v_gene: TRBV11-2
d_gene: .
CDR3nt: TGTGCCAGCAGTCGTGACAGTTCAGGAACAGATACGCAGTATTTT
CDR3aa: CASSRDSSGTDTQYF

abundance: .
j_gene: TRBJ1-1
v_gene: TRBV5-6
d_gene: .
CDR3nt: TGTGCCAGCAGCTTGTATTCGGACTGGGATGAAGCTTTCTTT
CDR3aa: CASSLYSDWDEAFF

abundance: .
j_gene: TRBJ2-1
v_gene: TRBV5-1
d_gene: TRBD1
CDR3nt: TGCGCCAGCAGCTTGGGACAGGGGACCTACAATGAGCAGTTCTTC
CDR3aa: CASSLGQGTYNEQFF

abundance: .
j_gene: TRBJ2-7
v_gene: TRBV28
d_gene: TRBD1
CDR3nt: TGTGCCAGCAGTTTATACATGGACAGGGTAAATGCCTACGAGCAGTACTTC
CDR3aa: CASSLYMDRVNAYEQYF

abundance: .
j_gene: TRBJ2-1
v_gene: TRBV9
d_gene: .
CDR3nt: TGTGCCAGCAGCGTAGAGAAGGGGGATGTTAATGAGCAGTTCTTC
CDR3aa: CASSVEKGDVNEQFF

abundance: .
j_gene: TRBJ1-1
v_gene: TRBV7-9
d_gene: TRBD1
CDR3nt: TGTGCCAGCAGCTGGACAGGAGTCGTCACTGAAGCTTTCTTT
CDR3aa: CASSWTGVVTEAFF

abundance: .
j_gene: TRBJ2-4
v_gene: TRBV7-2
d_gene: .
CDR3nt: TGTGCCAGCAGCTTGCAGGGAGGTAGCAAAAACATTCAGTACTTC
CDR3aa: CASSLQGGSKNIQYF

abundance: .
j_gene: TRBJ1-1
v_gene: TRBV27
d_gene: TRBD1
CDR3nt: TGTGCCAGCAGTTTAATAGCGGGGTCAGGGGGGAACACTGAAGCTTTCTTT
CDR3aa: CASSLIAGSGGNTEAFF

abundance: .
j_gene: TRBJ1-5
v_gene: TRBV7-2
d_gene: .
CDR3nt: TGTGCCAGCAGCTTAGACGGGTATGGGCAGCCCCAGCATTTT
CDR3aa: CASSLDGYGQPQHF

abundance: .
j_gene: TRBJ2-2
v_gene: TRBV4-3
d_gene: .
CDR3nt: TGCGCCAGCAGCCAAGATTGGGGTGTGGGGCCTACCGGGGAGCTGTTTTTT
CDR3aa: CASSQDWGVGPTGELFF

abundance: once
j_gene: TRBJ2-5
v_gene: TRBV5-6
d_gene: .
CDR3nt: TGTGCCAGCAGCTTGCGGGGAGAGACCCAGTACTTC
CDR3aa: CASSLRGETQYF

abundance: once
j_gene: TRBJ2-3
v_gene: TRBV28
d_gene: TRBD2
CDR3nt: TGTGCCAGCAGTTTGGGGCGGGGGTGGACAGATACGCAGTATTTT
CDR3aa: CASSLGRGWTDTQYF

abundance: .
j_gene: TRBJ1-3
v_gene: TRBV4-3
d_gene: .
CDR3nt: TGCGCCAGCAGCCAAGGATCGGGGGACTCTGGAAACACCATATATTTT
CDR3aa: CASSQGSGDSGNTIYF

abundance: .
j_gene: TRBJ1-2
v_gene: TRBV28
d_gene: .
CDR3nt: TGTGCCAGCGGTGGGGGGGGTTCGGTTAGGGATGGCTACACCTTC
CDR3aa: CASGGGGSVRDGYTF

abundance: .
j_gene: TRBJ2-3
v_gene: TRBV10-1
d_gene: TRBD2
CDR3nt: TGCGCCAGCAGTGAGGCTAGCGGGAGTAGCACAGATACGCAGTATTTT
CDR3aa: CASSEASGSSTDTQYF

abundance: .
j_gene: TRBJ2-7
v_gene: TRBV18
d_gene: .
CDR3nt: TGTGCCAGCTCACTCGGGACTGAACCCTACGAGCAGTACTTC
CDR3aa: CASSLGTEPYEQYF

abundance: .
j_gene: TRBJ1-2
v_gene: TRBV25-1
d_gene: .
CDR3nt: TGTGCCAGCAGTGAACAGGCTACATATGGCTACACCTTC
CDR3aa: CASSEQATYGYTF

abundance: few
j_gene: TRBJ1-4
v_gene: TRBV6-1
d_gene: TRBD1
CDR3nt: TGTGCCAGCAGTGAACACCGGACAGGGGGGGATGAAAAACTGTTTTTT
CDR3aa: CASSEHRTGGDEKLFF

abundance: .
j_gene: TRBJ1-5
v_gene: TRBV7-9
d_gene: TRBD1
CDR3nt: TGTGCCAGCAGGCAGGGGGCTAACCAGCCCCAGCATTTT
CDR3aa: CASRQGANQPQHF

abundance: .
j_gene: TRBJ1-5
v_gene: TRBV10-3
d_gene: TRBD1
CDR3nt: TGTGCCATCAGTGAGGCGTCAGGGGGGCAGCCCCAGCATTTT
CDR3aa: CAISEASGGQPQHF

abundance: .
j_gene: TRBJ2-7
v_gene: TRBV28
d_gene: .
CDR3nt: TGTGCCAGCAGTTTTCAGGGTGAGACCTACGAGCAGTACTTC
CDR3aa: CASSFQGETYEQYF

abundance: few
j_gene: TRBJ2-4
v_gene: TRBV7-2
d_gene: .
CDR3nt: TGTGCCAGCAGCTTAGAACAGAAAAACATTCAGTACTTC
CDR3aa: CASSLEQKNIQYF

abundance: .
j_gene: TRBJ2-1
v_gene: TRBV28
d_gene: .
CDR3nt: TGTGCCAGCAGTTCCAGGGCCGGGACAACGTACAATGAGCAGTTCTTC
CDR3aa: CASSSRAGTTYNEQFF

abundance: .
j_gene: TRBJ2-5
v_gene: TRBV4-1
d_gene: TRBD2
CDR3nt: TGCGCCAGCAGGGACCGAGGACTAGCGGCCGAAGAGACCCAGTACTTC
CDR3aa: CASRDRGLAAEETQYF

abundance: .
j_gene: TRBJ2-7
v_gene: TRBV28
d_gene: TRBD1
CDR3nt: TGTGCCAGCAGCTCGAGGACAGGGAAGGGCTGGAACGAGCAGTACTTC
CDR3aa: CASSSRTGKGWNEQYF

abundance: few
j_gene: TRBJ2-7
v_gene: TRBV7-8
d_gene: .
CDR3nt: TGTGCCAGCAGCCCGACAGGCTACTACGAGCAGTACTTC
CDR3aa: CASSPTGYYEQYF

abundance: .
j_gene: TRBJ2-2
v_gene: TRBV18
d_gene: .
CDR3nt: TGTGCCAGCTCACCCCAGGGACTTAACACCGGGGAGCTGTTTTTT
CDR3aa: CASSPQGLNTGELFF